This T cell receptor (beta chain) was captured by sequencing in a study of spatial heterogeneity in lung cancer. The wider study: Beta-chain sequences consistently outnumbered alpha-chain sequences in detection. Overall study results and limits: Expanded intratumoral alpha and beta TCR counts tracked tumor mutation counts.

This clonotype was recorded at least ten times. Its antigen is unidentified. The size of this beta chain means little, since it is a stray read in a library made for alpha chains. TCRdb processed the 5' RACE reads anew with MiXCR; each CDR3 protein has one entry. The repertoire has around 15,000 distinct CDR3 sequences, approximately 6.8% of them found once; the top ten carry roughly 21%. The CDR3 extends over 15 amino acids. Germline V gene lookup returns CDR1 KGHSH and CDR2 LQKENI. The ends were cut back, 6 bases at V and 7 bases at J, with 18 bases in the middle. As to time point: sample taken at primary tumor resection. The donors, roughly 70 patients with untreated early-stage non-small cell lung cancer, provided the samples.

This sample comprised lung tumor tissue, obtained at surgery. The chain carries TRBV18 and TRBJ1-4; D is unresolved. The TCR sequence derives from a female donor with early-stage non-small cell lung cancer. In nucleotides, the CDR3 is TGTGCCAGCTCTTACGACGGCGCTCTGGGTGAAAAACTGTTTTTT. Amino acids: CASSYDGALGEKLFF. Complete variable domain (other parts from reference TRBV18 and TRBJ1-4): NAGVMQNPRHLVRRRGQEARLRCSPMKGHSHVYWYRQLPEEGLKFMVYLQKENIIDESGMPKERFSAEFPKEGPSILRIQQVVRGDSAAYFCASSYDGALGEKLFFGSGTQLSVL.